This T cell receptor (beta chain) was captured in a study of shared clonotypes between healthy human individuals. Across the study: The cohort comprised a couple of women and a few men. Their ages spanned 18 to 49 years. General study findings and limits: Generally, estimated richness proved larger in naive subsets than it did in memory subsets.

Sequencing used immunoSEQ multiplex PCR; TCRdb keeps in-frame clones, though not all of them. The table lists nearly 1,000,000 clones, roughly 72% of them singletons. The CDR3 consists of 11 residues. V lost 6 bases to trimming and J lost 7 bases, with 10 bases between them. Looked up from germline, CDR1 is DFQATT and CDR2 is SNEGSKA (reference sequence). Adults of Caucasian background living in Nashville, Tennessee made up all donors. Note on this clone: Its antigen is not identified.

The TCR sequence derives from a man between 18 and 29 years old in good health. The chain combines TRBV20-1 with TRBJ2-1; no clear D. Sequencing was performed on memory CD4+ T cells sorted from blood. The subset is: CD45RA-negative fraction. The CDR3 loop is CSAPVINEQFF. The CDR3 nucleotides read TGCAGTGCACCAGTAATAAATGAGCAGTTCTTC.